This T cell receptor beta chain was observed in a study of Graves' ophthalmopathy and Graves' hyperthyroidism. Study summary: The study drew peripheral blood at initial diagnosis, before any treatment. General study findings and limits: Discrimination between ophthalmopathy and stable hyperthyroidism by a 13-signature model showed about 89% sensitivity and roughly 80% specificity.

In the case of this clonotype: Its target is not known.

CDR3 size: 14 residues. Germline V gives CDR1 MNHEY, CDR2 SVGAGI. With 4 bases removed from V and 1 base from J, the gap between germline ends came to 10 bases. Donors with ophthalmopathy: moderate-to-severe activity, CAS ≥3, NOSPECS ≥4, duration under 3 months. The authors amplified TCR beta CDR3 regions, and they did so from RNA transcripts for repertoire sequencing. Scientists carried out first-round RT-PCR using HTBI primers and then a second-round multiplex PCR. TCRdb fed the multiplex PCR reads into MiXCR, producing one record per CDR3 protein. Among 350,000 or so distinct CDR3 sequences listed, under 20% were seen once.

The sequence came from an adult man with Graves' ophthalmopathy. The sample comprised peripheral blood. The chain employs TRBV6-5 and TRBJ2-5; D is undetermined. The CDR3 reads CASSLTNIQETQYF. DNA for the CDR3: TGTGCCAGCAGTTTAACTAACATCCAAGAGACCCAGTACTTC.